The entry that follows covers one T cell receptor beta chain sequence. Its specificity is not known. The same CDR3 also results from other DNA sequences found in this sample. The table came from immunoSEQ multiplex PCR; TCRdb's copy has only in-frame clones and leaves some out. The table includes about 280,000 clones, 70% to 90% detected once. The sample comes from a study of cytomegalovirus exposure and HLA in healthy donors. Study-level points and caveats: In a later analysis, first-cohort TCR clusters were found to tend to co-occur in the roughly 120 validation repertoires.

V dropped 6 bases and J dropped 1 base, with 9 bases sitting between them. In germline, CDR1 is SGHAT, CDR2 FQNNGV. The length of the CDR3 is 13 residues. The chain recombines TRBV11-2 with TRBJ1-1, with D tentatively TRBD1 (5 bases). The specimen sequenced was PBMCs. This receptor was obtained from a woman between 18 and 29 years old in good health and CMV-seronegative. The CDR3 nucleotides are TGTGCCAGCAGTATAACAGGGAACACTGAAGCTTTCTTT. It yields the protein CASSITGNTEAFF.